The 12 T cell receptor beta chains in this list originate from one sample, sequenced in a study of early T cells in non-severe SARS-CoV-2 infection. TCRdb recomputed calls from the 5' RACE reads with MiXCR, one row per CDR3 protein. The data show about 48,000 distinct CDR3 sequences, under 7.5% seen once. Sequenced here: whole blood, sampled at baseline. Receptors were obtained from an adult who was a healthcare worker with PCR-confirmed SARS-CoV-2 infection or an uninfected control (not recorded which).

The CDR3 is CSALTTDGTDTQYF. The CDR3, as DNA: TGCAGTGCTCTCACCACGGACGGGACAGATACGCAGTATTTT. The chain couples TRBV20-1 to TRBJ2-3; the D is unclear. The CDR3 contains 14 residues. Trimming pared 5 bases from V and 3 bases from J, leaving 15 bases between. Germline loops: CDR1 DFQATT, CDR2 SNEGSKA (reference sequence).

The chain is built from TRBV10-3 and TRBJ1-1; tentative D call: TRBD1 (5 bases). Trimming pared 7 bases from V and 1 base from J, leaving 13 bases between. The CDR3 covers 14 residues. Germline V gene lookup returns CDR1 ENHRY and CDR2 SYGVKD. The CDR3 is CAITSGGGNTEAFF. The DNA of the CDR3 is TGTGCCATCACCTCGGGGGGAGGGAACACTGAAGCTTTCTTT.

This clonotype came up many times. The chain uses TRBV2 and TRBJ1-1, with D hard to call. Germline CDR1 reads SNHLY; CDR2 reads FYNNEI. This CDR3 has 11 residues. Trimming took off 6 bases at V and 6 bases at J, with 8 bases between the two ends. In DNA, the CDR3 is TGTGCCAGCAGCGTATATTCTGAAGCTTTCTTT. Protein sequence: CASSVYSEAFF.

CDR3 residues: CASSLETVRAETQYF. In nucleotides, the CDR3 is TGTGCCAGCAGCTTAGAGACAGTAAGGGCAGAGACCCAGTACTTC. This chain uses TRBV5-4 with TRBJ2-5, with TRBD1 as a possible D gene (5 bases). CDR3 length: 15 residues. Deletions cut 2 bases from V and 4 bases from J, with 15 bases between. The germline V gene encodes CDR1 SGHNT and CDR2 YYREEE (reference sequence).

The sample holds a few counts of this clonotype. The CDR3 DNA reads TGTGCCAGCAGTCAGGACTTTGCCGGGGAGCTGTTTTTT. Its protein is CASSQDFAGELFF. This chain connects TRBV11-3 to TRBJ2-2, with D possibly being TRBD2 (5 bases). Germline V gene sequence: CDR1 SGHNT, CDR2 YENEEA. This CDR3 contains 13 residues. Trimming took off 6 bases at V and 6 bases at J, with 11 bases between the two ends.

This clonotype was observed a handful of times. This chain links TRBV15 with TRBJ2-2; D not resolved. Germline loops: CDR1 LNHNV, CDR2 YYDKDF (reference sequence). This CDR3 contains 15 residues. V gave up 0 bases and J gave up 8 bases, with 13 bases separating them. The CDR3 sequence: CATSRDRTYTGELFF. Written as DNA, the CDR3 is TGTGCCACCAGCAGAGATCGGACCTATACGGGGGAGCTGTTTTTT.

This clonotype was seen a handful of times. This rearrangement joins TRBV3-1 to TRBJ1-6; weak D call: TRBD1 (5 bases). The V end lost 0 bases, the J end lost 6 bases, and 15 bases lay between the germline ends. The CDR3 contains 17 residues. The germline V gene has CDR1 LGHDT and CDR2 YNNKEL (reference sequence). In DNA form, the CDR3 reads TGTGCCAGCAGCCAAGAACGAAGTAGGGGACTTAATTCACCCCTCCACTTT. This codes for CASSQERSRGLNSPLHF.

The J gene is TRBJ2-2, the V gene TRBV19, with a weak D call TRBD1 (6 bases). The V and J ends lost 6 bases and 0 bases respectively, with 11 bases between them. This CDR3 spans 15 amino acids. Germline V gene lookup returns CDR1 LNHDA and CDR2 SQIVND (reference sequence). This chain's CDR3 is CASRLTGPNTGELFF. The CDR3 nucleotides read TGTGCCAGTAGGCTGACAGGCCCGAACACCGGGGAGCTGTTTTTT.

The sample holds many counts of this clonotype. The genes are TRBV28 and TRBJ2-1; D is undetermined. The CDR3 covers 12 residues. V was pared by 5 bases and J by 8 bases, with 10 bases between. Looked up from germline, CDR1 is MDHEN and CDR2 is SYDVKM. The CDR3: CASSLYYDEQFF. The CDR3 bases are TGTGCCAGCAGTCTCTATTATGATGAGCAGTTCTTC.

The sample holds a few counts of this clonotype. This chain uses TRBV29-1 with TRBJ2-7; tentatively, D is TRBD1 (6 bases). Germline V gene data show CDR1 as SQVTM and CDR2 as ANQGSEA. Trimming stripped 4 bases from V and 5 bases from J, with 12 bases between. The CDR3 runs to 12 residues. The CDR3 coding sequence is TGCAGCGTTGCCAGGGGCCCGAACGAGCAGTACTTC. Its translation is CSVARGPNEQYF.

This clonotype has ten or more counts. The chain carries TRBV6-6 and TRBJ1-5; 9 bases map to TRBD1. J lost 6 bases, V lost 5 bases, and 11 bases had no gene match. Germline CDR1 reads MNHNY; CDR2 reads SVGAGI (reference sequence). This CDR3 is built from 16 residues. CDR3 in amino acids: CASSGGAGTGFQPQHF. For the CDR3, the DNA is TGTGCCAGCAGTGGGGGAGCCGGGACAGGGTTTCAGCCCCAGCATTTT.

The sample holds many counts of this clonotype. The rearrangement links TRBV5-4 to TRBJ2-3; 8 bases agree with TRBD2. J gave up 4 bases and V 4 bases, and 14 bases lay outside the gene matches. The V gene's germline CDR1 is SGHNT and CDR2 YYREEE (reference sequence). The CDR3 spans 17 residues. The CDR3 spells CASSPKPGLGSADTQYF. The CDR3 nucleotides read TGTGCCAGCAGCCCGAAGCCGGGACTAGGCAGCGCAGATACGCAGTATTTT.